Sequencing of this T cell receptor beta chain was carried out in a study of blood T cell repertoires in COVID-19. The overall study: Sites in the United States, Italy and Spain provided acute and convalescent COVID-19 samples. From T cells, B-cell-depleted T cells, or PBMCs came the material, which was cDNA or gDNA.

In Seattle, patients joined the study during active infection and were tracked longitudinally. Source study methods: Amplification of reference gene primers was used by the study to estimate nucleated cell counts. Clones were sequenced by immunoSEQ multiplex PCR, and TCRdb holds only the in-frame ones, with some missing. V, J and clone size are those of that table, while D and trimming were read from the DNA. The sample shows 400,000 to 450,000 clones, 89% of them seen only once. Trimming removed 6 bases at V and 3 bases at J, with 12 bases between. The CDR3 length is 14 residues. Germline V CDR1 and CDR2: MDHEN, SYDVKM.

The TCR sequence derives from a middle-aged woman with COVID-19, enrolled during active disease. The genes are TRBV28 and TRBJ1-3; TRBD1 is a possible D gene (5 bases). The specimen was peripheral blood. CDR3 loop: CASSRGIYGNTIYF. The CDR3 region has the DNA TGTGCCAGCAGCCGGGGGATTTATGGAAACACCATATATTTT.